The 8 T cell receptor beta chains given below trace back to one sample, sequenced in a study of a mutant IDH1 vaccine in newly diagnosed glioma. Profiled with immunoSEQ multiplex PCR; TCRdb holds only in-frame clones, not every one. Seen here are around 34,000 clones, approximately 53% observed once, and the top ten hold more than 9.5%. These receptors have no known antigen. Described time point: week 5, during vaccination. It was 300 ug of mutant IDH1 20-mer peptide that made up each vaccine dose, given with topical imiquimod. The sample here was PBMCs, taken from a glioma patient whose treatment included an IDH1 peptide vaccine. All receptors derive from a woman in her late teens or twenties with glioma.

CDR3 loop: CASSFRDRGHEQFF. CDR3 nucleotides: TGTGCCAGCAGCTTCCGGGACAGGGGGCATGAGCAGTTCTTC. This chain links TRBV5-6 with TRBJ2-1; TRBD1 agrees at 12 bases. Germline CDR1 is SGHDT and CDR2 is YYEEEE. CDR3 length equals 14 residues. With V trimmed by 2 bases and J by 8 bases, 2 bases remained unmatched.

The chain employs TRBV5-1 and TRBJ2-6; D might be TRBD1 (6 bases). Trimming removed 0 bases at V and 0 bases at J, with 13 bases between. The CDR3 runs 18 residues. Germline V CDR1 and CDR2: SGHRS, YFSETQ. This CDR3 reads CASSLAGRGHSGANVLTF. The CDR3 DNA reads as TGCGCCAGCAGCTTGGCTGGCAGGGGACACTCTGGGGCCAACGTCCTGACTTTC.

This clone was observed a few times. This chain uses TRBV6-1 with TRBJ1-1, with D tentatively TRBD1 (5 bases). V was clipped by 4 bases and J by 1 base, with 16 bases between them. The CDR3 consists of 16 residues. Germline CDR1 and CDR2: MNHNS and SASEGT. The CDR3 loop is CASSGGFLGGNTEAFF. DNA for the CDR3: TGTGCCAGCAGTGGTGGATTCCTGGGGGGGAACACTGAAGCTTTCTTT.

V is TRBV27 and J is TRBJ2-1; 7 bases fit TRBD1. The J segment lost 8 bases and the V segment lost 7 bases, leaving 8 bases of the junction unmatched. The CDR3 consists of 13 residues. Germline V gene lookup returns CDR1 MNHEY and CDR2 SMNVEV (reference sequence). CDR3: CASTFRTGDEQFF. Here the CDR3 DNA reads TGTGCCAGCACTTTCCGGACAGGTGATGAGCAGTTCTTC.

This clone appeared a single time. The J gene is TRBJ2-7, the V gene TRBV7-9; D gene uncertain. The CDR3 consists of 14 residues. Trimming pared 5 bases from V and 0 bases from J, leaving 11 bases between. Germline V lookup: CDR1 SEHNR, CDR2 FQNEAQ (reference sequence). Written as DNA, the CDR3 is TGTGCCAGCAGCCGGACGGAGAGCTCCTACGAGCAGTACTTC. It yields the protein CASSRTESSYEQYF.

CDR3 loop: CASSSRPQYEQYF. The CDR3 DNA follows: TGTGCCAGCAGCTCCCGCCCCCAATACGAGCAGTACTTC. The chain carries TRBV13 and TRBJ2-7; no clear D. V dropped 4 bases and J dropped 4 bases, with 11 bases sitting between them. Germline V lookup: CDR1 PRHDT, CDR2 FYEKMQ (reference sequence). The CDR3 extends over 13 amino acids. The variable domain in full, with the rest retrieved from reference TRBV13 and TRBJ2-7, is AAGVIQSPRHLIKEKRETATLKCYPIPRHDTVYWYQQGPGQDPQFLISFYEKMQSDKGSIPDRFSAQQFSDYHSELNMSSLELGDSALYFCASSSRPQYEQYFGPGTRLTVT.

This chain uses TRBV7-9 with TRBJ1-1; D uncertain. This CDR3 spans 16 amino acids. The germline V gene has CDR1 SEHNR and CDR2 FQNEAQ (reference sequence). V was shortened by 0 bases and J by 4 bases, with 15 bases between the two germline ends. In DNA form, the CDR3 reads TGTGCCAGCAGCTTAGCTTGGTGGTTTTGGGGCACTGAAGCTTTCTTT. It yields the protein CASSLAWWFWGTEAFF.

The chain couples TRBV5-4 to TRBJ1-3; the D is unclear. In germline, CDR1 is SGHNT, CDR2 YYREEE (reference sequence). The CDR3 is 13 amino acids. Trimming removed 5 bases at V and 4 bases at J, with 10 bases between. CDR3 loop: CASRSGSGNTIYF. The CDR3 bases are TGTGCCAGCAGGTCTGGGTCCGGAAACACCATATATTTT.